This is a list of T cell receptor beta chains from one sample in a study of OX40 agonist ivuxolimab in advanced cancers. The protocol was immunoSEQ multiplex PCR, while the TCRdb copy is restricted to in-frame clones and leaves out a portion. In the table there are 55,000 to 75,000 clones, around 83% of which are singletons. The material sequenced was CD4+ or CD8+ T cells sorted from blood, taken in a trial of the OX40 agonist ivuxolimab. Receptors were obtained from an adult with an advanced solid tumor such as melanoma, head and neck, liver or kidney cancer. Each CDR3 is given with its conserved first and last residue. Each record gives: D gene, J gene, clone size, V gene, CDR3 DNA, CDR3 protein. A D gene is named only where the DNA matches it firmly. A row's size may be missing; if present it is once, few, many or a size class.

- TRBJ1-2 - TRBV7-2 TGTGCCAGCAGCTTTAAGTCCGTCGGGGTTAACTATGGCTACACCTTC CASSFKSVGVNYGYTF
TRBD1 TRBJ1-2 - TRBV6-1 TGTGCCAGCAGCGCAGGGGGTAACTATGGCTACACCTTC CASSAGGNYGYTF
TRBD1 TRBJ2-7 - TRBV7-9 TGTGCCAGCAGCTCCGTCGGGACAGGGGTTACCTACGAGCAGTACTTC CASSSVGTGVTYEQYF
TRBD2 TRBJ2-7 once TRBV7-2 TGTGCCAGCAGCTTCTCGAGCGGGACTAGCGACTACGAGCAGTACTTC CASSFSSGTSDYEQYF
- TRBJ1-4 - TRBV27 TGTGCCAGCAGCTTCGGAGGCCCGTATGAAAAACTGTTTTTT CASSFGGPYEKLFF
- TRBJ1-5 - TRBV19 TGTGCCAGTAAGCCCTGGACGGTGGGGAATCAGCCCCAGCATTTT CASKPWTVGNQPQHF
TRBD2 TRBJ2-3 once TRBV14 TGTGCCAGCACCCCAGCGGGGGGTAGCGCAGATACGCAGTATTTT CASTPAGGSADTQYF
TRBD1 TRBJ1-1 - TRBV5-1 TGCGCCAGCAGCTTGGGTCAGGGGGTCGTAGCTTTCTTT CASSLGQGVVAFF
TRBD2 TRBJ2-1 few TRBV7-2 TGTGCCAGCAGCTTAACCCCCAGACTAGCGGGCAATGAGCAGTTCTTC CASSLTPRLAGNEQFF
- TRBJ2-6 - TRBV14 TGTGCCAGCAGCCTCAAAACTGGGGCCAACGTCCTGACTTTC CASSLKTGANVLTF
- TRBJ1-2 - TRBV20-1 TGCAGCGTGAGTAGGGGAGGTGGCTACACCTTC CSVSRGGGYTF
- TRBJ2-3 - TRBV4-1 TGCGCCAGCAGCCAAGAACCAACGGACAAGGGCGAGATCCACGACCTTTTT CASSQEPTDKGEIHDLF
TRBD1 TRBJ1-5 once TRBV7-2 TGTGCCAGCAGCTTAGCACAGGGGGGTCAGCCCCAGCATTTT CASSLAQGGQPQHF
TRBD1 TRBJ1-1 - TRBV19 TGTGCCAGTAGTACCCCGACAGGGGCCCCGCGCACTGAAGCTTTCTTT CASSTPTGAPRTEAFF
TRBD2 TRBJ2-1 - TRBV6-6 TGTGCCAGCAGTTTAACCGGGACTAGTTACAATGAGCAGTTCTTC CASSLTGTSYNEQFF
- TRBJ1-2 - TRBV6-1 TGTGCCAGCAGTGAAGTATACAGGGCGAAGGGCTACACCTTC CASSEVYRAKGYTF
TRBD1 TRBJ1-6 - TRBV7-9 TGTGCCAGCAGCCAGAAAAATAAGGGGGCGTTGAATTCACCCCTCCACTTT CASSQKNKGALNSPLHF
TRBD1 TRBJ2-3 - TRBV6-6 TGTGCCAGCAGTTACCAGGACAGGGGAGATACGCAGTATTTT CASSYQDRGDTQYF
- TRBJ1-5 - TRBV27 TGTGCCAGCAGTTCCAAAGTTTATAGCAATCAGCCCCAGCATTTT CASSSKVYSNQPQHF
- TRBJ2-2 once TRBV27 TGTGCCAGCAGTTTTACGGGGGCTGGCATGAGGGAGCTGTTTTTT CASSFTGAGMRELFF
TRBD2 TRBJ2-2 - TRBV5-6 TGTGCCAGCAGCCTGACTAGCGGGGGCTTAAGCACCGGGGAGCTGTTTTTT CASSLTSGGLSTGELFF
- TRBJ1-4 - TRBV18 TGTGCCAGCTCACCACAGGGTGTGGCAACTAATGAAAAACTGTTTTTT CASSPQGVATNEKLFF
TRBD1 TRBJ1-2 once TRBV6-5 TGTGCCAGCAGCTTCACCGGGACAGGGAACTATGGCTACACCTTC CASSFTGTGNYGYTF
- TRBJ2-5 once TRBV19 TGTGCCAGTATAGCCGCAGGGGAGGTCCGAGAGACCCAGTACTTC CASIAAGEVRETQYF
- TRBJ2-7 - TRBV9 TGTGCCAGCAGCGTATTTGCAGGGAACGAGCAGTACTTC CASSVFAGNEQYF
- TRBJ1-1 - TRBV21-1 TGTGCCAGCAGCAAAGTTGGCAGTGTTCTCACTGAAGCTTTCTTT CASSKVGSVLTEAFF
- TRBJ2-2 - TRBV5-1 TGCGCCAGCAGCTACCGACAGGCCCCCCCTGGGACCGGGGAGCTGTTTTTT CASSYRQAPPGTGELFF
- TRBJ1-1 - TRBV11-2 TGTGCCAGCAGCCCCACTCGTCTCGGGACAATAAACACTGAAGCTTTCTTT CASSPTRLGTINTEAFF
- TRBJ1-1 - TRBV4-2 TGTGCCAGCAGCCAGACACAGGGAGGGGGGACTGAAGCTTTCTTT CASSQTQGGGTEAFF
TRBD2 TRBJ2-3 - TRBV4-3 TGCGCCAGCAGCCAAGAGTGGACTAGCGGGGGTACAGATACGCAGTATTTT CASSQEWTSGGTDTQYF
TRBD1 TRBJ2-2 - TRBV6-6 TGTGCCAGCGATAGACAGGGGCCAAATACCGGGGAGCTGTTTTTT CASDRQGPNTGELFF
- TRBJ1-3 - TRBV19 TGTGCCAGTAGTTTTGCAGGGACTGGAAACACCATATATTTT CASSFAGTGNTIYF
TRBD1 TRBJ2-7 - TRBV5-4 TGTGCCAGCAGCTTGGGGTTCCGGGACAGGGGAAAGGTGGGCTACGAGCAGTACTTC CASSLGFRDRGKVGYEQYF
- TRBJ2-1 - TRBV7-9 TGTGCCAGCAGCTTAGTATCTACCGGGCCACTAGACAATGAGCAGTTCTTC CASSLVSTGPLDNEQFF
- TRBJ2-3 - TRBV6-4 TGTGCCAGCAGTGACTCTGGGGCCGCAGATACGCAGTATTTT CASSDSGAADTQYF
- TRBJ2-1 - TRBV29-1 TGCAGCGCTGAGGGAAACCGTTACAATGAGCAGTTCTTC CSAEGNRYNEQFF
TRBD2 TRBJ2-3 few TRBV25-1 TGTGCCAGCAACCTAGCGGGGAGCACAGATACGCAGTATTTT CASNLAGSTDTQYF
- TRBJ1-5 once TRBV6-4 TGTGCCAGCAGTCCCAGGGGAGGCCAGCCCCAGCATTTT CASSPRGGQPQHF
- TRBJ2-7 - TRBV16 TGTGCCAGCAGCCAATCCCCTCTGGAGCAGTACTTC CASSQSPLEQYF
TRBD1 TRBJ2-7 - TRBV10-3 TGTGCCACACAGGGGGCGGCCTACGAGCAGTACTTC CATQGAAYEQYF
- TRBJ2-5 - TRBV4-3 TGCGCCAGCAGCCAAGATCGAGGAGAGACCCAGTACTTC CASSQDRGETQYF
- TRBJ1-1 - TRBV12-5 TGTGCTAGTGGTTTGGACTTCTCAGTAAAAGCTGAAGCTTTCTTT CASGLDFSVKAEAFF
- TRBJ2-2 few TRBV19 TGTGCCAGCGCTGGACACCTCACCGGGGAGCTGTTTTTT CASAGHLTGELFF
TRBD1 TRBJ2-5 once TRBV5-1 TGCGCCAGCAGCTCCGGGACAGGGGCACGAGAGACCCAGTACTTC CASSSGTGARETQYF
- TRBJ2-2 - TRBV9 TGTGCCAGCAGCGTGGATAGCGGTGGAACAACCGGGGAGCTGTTTTTT CASSVDSGGTTGELFF
- TRBJ2-1 - TRBV4-1 TGCGCCAGCAGCCAAGATAGCAGGGGAGGGGATGAGCAGTTCTTC CASSQDSRGGDEQFF
- TRBJ1-1 few TRBV19 TGTGCCAGTAGTCCTCGGGACTTTGGGAACACTGAAGCTTTCTTT CASSPRDFGNTEAFF
TRBD1 TRBJ2-1 - TRBV18 TGTGCCAGCTCACCAGTAAAACAGGGGGCCTTGGGCAATGAGCAGTTCTTC CASSPVKQGALGNEQFF
- TRBJ1-1 - TRBV7-3 TGTGCCAGCAGCTTAAAATTCGGACATGAAGCTTTCTTT CASSLKFGHEAFF